Below are 11 T cell receptor beta chains sequenced from a single sample in a study of T cell repertoires in MIS-A myocarditis. Profiling relied on immunoSEQ multiplex PCR, and the TCRdb table lists in-frame clones only, not all of them. Of thousands of clones listed, around four fifths were seen once; the top ten hold roughly 19%. Sequenced: right inferior lung lobe tissue obtained at autopsy. These receptors were obtained from a man aged 18 to 30 with fulminant myocarditis from multisystem inflammatory syndrome in adults (MIS-A) after COVID-19.

The chain links TRBV11-2 to TRBJ1-1; no reliable D call. CDR1 is SGHAT and CDR2 is FQNNGV in the germline V gene. The CDR3 totals 11 residues. V gave up 2 bases and J gave up 6 bases, with 4 bases separating them. DNA of the CDR3: TGTGCCAGCAGCTTAATGGCTGAAGCTTTCTTT. Translation gives CASSLMAEAFF.

The genes are TRBV13 and TRBJ1-1; D not certain. From germline, CDR1 is PRHDT and CDR2 FYEKMQ (reference sequence). The CDR3 covers 15 residues. Trimming stripped 0 bases from V and 2 bases from J, with 10 bases between. CDR3 amino acids: CASSLGSGINTEAFF. CDR3 DNA sequence: TGTGCCAGCAGCTTAGGAAGTGGAATTAACACTGAAGCTTTCTTT.

The chain joins TRBV27 to TRBJ1-4, with D hard to call. Trimming stripped 3 bases from V and 8 bases from J, with 7 bases between. Germline loops: CDR1 MNHEY, CDR2 SMNVEV (reference sequence). This CDR3 comprises 12 residues. The CDR3 nucleotides read TGTGCCAGCAGTTTCGCCGGAGAAAAACTGTTTTTT. Translation gives CASSFAGEKLFF.

The V gene is TRBV10-3, the J gene TRBJ2-1; 10 bases are a match to TRBD2. Germline V gives CDR1 ENHRY, CDR2 SYGVKD. Losses at the gene ends were 5 bases for V and 9 bases for J; bases not matched to a gene: 10. The CDR3 is 15 residues long. In DNA form, the CDR3 reads TGTGCCATCAGTACTTATAGCGGGAGGTTCGGTGAGCAGTTCTTC. Amino acids: CAISTYSGRFGEQFF.

The CDR3 DNA is TGTGCCAGCAGTTTATCGAAACGTATAATGTATGGCTACACCTTC. It specifies CASSLSKRIMYGYTF. The chain combines TRBV27 with TRBJ1-2; unclear D gene. CDR3 size: 15 residues. Per the germline V gene, CDR1 is MNHEY and CDR2 is SMNVEV (reference sequence). Trimming pared 0 bases from V and 5 bases from J, leaving 13 bases between.

The V call is TRBV29-1, the J call TRBJ2-7, with a tentative D call TRBD2 (6 bases). CDR1 is SQVTM and CDR2 is ANQGSEA in the germline V gene. Trimming stripped 8 bases from V and 3 bases from J, with 17 bases between. The CDR3 is made up of 13 amino acids. CDR3 sequence (DNA): TGCAGCACATCGCAGGGCGGGGACTACGAGCAGTACTTC. Translating it yields CSTSQGGDYEQYF.

This clone has only a few counts. The rearrangement joins TRBV11-3 to TRBJ2-1; D ambiguous. This CDR3 is built from 15 residues. Trimming took 2 bases from V and 8 from J, leaving 16 bases between them. Germline values: CDR1 SGHNT, CDR2 YENEEA. CDR3 coding DNA: TGTGCCAGCAGCTTACGTCCAGCTCCCTTGTATGAGCAGTTCTTC. Encoded protein: CASSLRPAPLYEQFF.

The chain combines TRBV19 with TRBJ2-2; D perhaps matches TRBD1 (6 bases). The germline gives CDR1 LNHDA, CDR2 SQIVND (reference sequence). The V gene lost 10 bases and the J gene lost 2 bases, with 11 bases spanning the gap. The CDR3 totals 13 residues. CDR3 protein: CATTDSNTGELFF. CDR3 DNA: TGTGCCACGACGGACAGTAACACCGGGGAGCTGTTTTTT.

The V and J genes are TRBV29-1 and TRBJ1-1; D ambiguous. Trimming removed 8 bases at V and 1 base at J, with 11 bases between. CDR1 SQVTM and CDR2 ANQGSEA come from the germline V gene. This CDR3 is built from 12 residues. The DNA for the CDR3 is TGCAGCTCGGGGAACAAGAACACTGAAGCTTTCTTT. Encoded protein: CSSGNKNTEAFF.

The chain links TRBV29-1 to TRBJ2-7; D is perhaps TRBD1 or TRBD2 (5 bases each). V was cut by 7 bases and J by 0 bases, with 16 bases left in between. The CDR3 is made up of 14 amino acids. Germline assignment: CDR1 SQVTM and CDR2 ANQGSEA. CDR3 protein: CSALGGTGSYEQYF. The CDR3 bases are TGCAGCGCCCTTGGGGGTACGGGCTCCTACGAGCAGTACTTC.

The chain is built from TRBV6-6 and TRBJ2-7; weak D call: TRBD2 (5 bases). The CDR3 covers 16 residues. Germline V gene sequence: CDR1 MNHNY, CDR2 SVGAGI (reference sequence). The germline V and J ends were trimmed by 2 bases and 6 bases, with 20 bases remaining between them. In nucleotides, the CDR3 is TGTGCCAGCAGTTACGTGTCCGGGCCCCAAGGAGGCGAGCAGTACTTC. It yields the protein CASSYVSGPQGGEQYF.